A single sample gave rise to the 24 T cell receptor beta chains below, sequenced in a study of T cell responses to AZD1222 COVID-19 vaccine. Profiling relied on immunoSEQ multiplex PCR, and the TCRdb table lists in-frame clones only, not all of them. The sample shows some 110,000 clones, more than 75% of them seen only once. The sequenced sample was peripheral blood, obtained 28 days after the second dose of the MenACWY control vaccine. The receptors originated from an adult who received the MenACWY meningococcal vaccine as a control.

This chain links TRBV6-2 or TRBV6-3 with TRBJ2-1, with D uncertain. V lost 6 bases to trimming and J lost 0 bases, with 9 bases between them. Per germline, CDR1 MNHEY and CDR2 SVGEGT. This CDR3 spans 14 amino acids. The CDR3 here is CASSPGSSYNEQFF. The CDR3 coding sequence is TGTGCCAGCAGCCCCGGTAGCTCCTACAATGAGCAGTTCTTC.

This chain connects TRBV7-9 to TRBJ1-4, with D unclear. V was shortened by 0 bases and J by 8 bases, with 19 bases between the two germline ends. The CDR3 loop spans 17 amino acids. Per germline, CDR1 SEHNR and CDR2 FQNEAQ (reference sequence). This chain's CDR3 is CASSLAMGGIRHEKLFF. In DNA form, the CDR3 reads TGTGCCAGCAGCTTAGCTATGGGCGGGATCCGGCACGAAAAACTGTTTTTT.

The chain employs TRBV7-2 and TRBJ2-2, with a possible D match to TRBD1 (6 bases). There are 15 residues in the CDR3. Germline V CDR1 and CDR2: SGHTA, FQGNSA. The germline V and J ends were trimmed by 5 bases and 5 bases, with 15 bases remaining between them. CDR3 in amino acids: CASSPWTVGTGELFF. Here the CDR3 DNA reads TGTGCCAGCAGCCCCTGGACAGTAGGAACCGGGGAGCTGTTTTTT.

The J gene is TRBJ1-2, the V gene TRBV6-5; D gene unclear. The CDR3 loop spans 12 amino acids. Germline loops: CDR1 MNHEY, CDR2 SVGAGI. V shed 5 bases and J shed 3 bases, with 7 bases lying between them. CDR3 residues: CASSTGYYGYTF. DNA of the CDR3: TGTGCCAGCAGTACCGGGTACTATGGCTACACCTTC.

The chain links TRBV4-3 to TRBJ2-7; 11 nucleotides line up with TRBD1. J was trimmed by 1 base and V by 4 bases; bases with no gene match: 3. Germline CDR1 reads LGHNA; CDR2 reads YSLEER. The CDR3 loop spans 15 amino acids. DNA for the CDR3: TGCGCCAGCAGCCCCGGGACAGGGGGTTCCTACGAGCAGTACTTC. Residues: CASSPGTGGSYEQYF.

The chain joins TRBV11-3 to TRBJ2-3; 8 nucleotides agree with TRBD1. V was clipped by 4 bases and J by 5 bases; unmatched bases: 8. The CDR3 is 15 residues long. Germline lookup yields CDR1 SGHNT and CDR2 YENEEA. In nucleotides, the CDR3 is TGTGCCAGCAGCTCCGATGGACAGGGTGTAGATACGCAGTATTTT. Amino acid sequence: CASSSDGQGVDTQYF. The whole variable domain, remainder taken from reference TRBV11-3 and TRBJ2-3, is EAGVVQSPRYKIIEKKQPVAFWCNPISGHNTLYWYLQNLGQGPELLIRYENEEAVDDSQLPKDRFSAERLKGVDSTLKIQPAELGDSAVYLCASSSDGQGVDTQYFGPGTRLTVL.

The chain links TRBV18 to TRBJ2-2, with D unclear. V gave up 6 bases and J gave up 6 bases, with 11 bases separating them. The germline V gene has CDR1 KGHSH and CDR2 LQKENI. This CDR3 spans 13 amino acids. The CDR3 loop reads CASSSNGAGELFF. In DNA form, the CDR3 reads TGTGCCAGCTCGTCCAATGGAGCCGGGGAGCTGTTTTTT.

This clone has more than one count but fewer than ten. CDR3 loop: CASSYSDRKPEMNTEAFF. The DNA of the CDR3 is TGTGCCAGCAGTTACTCCGACAGAAAACCCGAAATGAACACTGAAGCTTTCTTT. The chain is built from TRBV6-2 or TRBV6-3 and TRBJ1-1; the D gene is possibly TRBD1 (5 bases). Germline CDR1 reads MNHEY; CDR2 reads SVGEGT. V was shortened by 0 bases and J by 0 bases, with 17 bases between the two germline ends. This CDR3 region has 18 residues.

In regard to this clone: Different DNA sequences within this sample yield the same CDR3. CDR3 nucleotide sequence: TGTGCCAGCTCACCAGTGGGACAGGGGAACTATGGCTACACCTTC. Protein product: CASSPVGQGNYGYTF. The chain uses TRBV18 and TRBJ1-2; 10 bases line up with TRBD1. V was pared by 2 bases and J by 2 bases, with 2 bases of the junction left unmatched. The germline V gene has CDR1 KGHSH and CDR2 LQKENI. CDR3 length: 15 amino acids. The full variable domain, with the rest looked up from reference TRBV18 and TRBJ1-2, is NAGVMQNPRHLVRRRGQEARLRCSPMKGHSHVYWYRQLPEEGLKFMVYLQKENIIDESGMPKERFSAEFPKEGPSILRIQQVVRGDSAAYFCASSPVGQGNYGYTFGSGTRLTVV.

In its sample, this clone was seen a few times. CDR3 in amino acids: CATSRAGTENTEAFF. CDR3 DNA sequence: TGTGCCACCAGCAGAGCCGGGACAGAGAACACTGAAGCTTTCTTT. The genes are TRBV15 and TRBJ1-1; TRBD1 aligns across 7 bases. The CDR3 has 15 amino acids. The V gene end was trimmed by 1 base and the J gene end by 1 base; junction bases not matched to a gene: 3. Germline lookup yields CDR1 LNHNV and CDR2 YYDKDF (reference sequence). The whole variable domain, remainder taken from reference TRBV15 and TRBJ1-1, is DAMVIQNPRYQVTQFGKPVTLSCSQTLNHNVMYWYQQKSSQAPKLLFHYYDKDFNNEADTPDNFQSRRPNTSFCFLDIRSPGLGDTAMYLCATSRAGTENTEAFFGQGTRLTVV.

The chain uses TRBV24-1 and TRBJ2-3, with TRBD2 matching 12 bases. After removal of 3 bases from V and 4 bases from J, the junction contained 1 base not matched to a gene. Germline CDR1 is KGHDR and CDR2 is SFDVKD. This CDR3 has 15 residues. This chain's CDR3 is CATSDPSGGADTQYF. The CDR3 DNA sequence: TGTGCCACCAGTGATCCTAGCGGGGGGGCAGATACGCAGTATTTT.

DNA of the CDR3: TGCAGCGCCTCCGGGACAGGGGATCAAGACACCATATATTTT. Translating gives CSASGTGDQDTIYF. The chain employs TRBV29-1 and TRBJ1-3, with 10 bases aligning to TRBD1. The J segment lost 8 bases and the V segment lost 7 bases, leaving 11 bases of the junction unmatched. The CDR3 contains 14 residues. From germline, CDR1 is SQVTM and CDR2 ANQGSEA.

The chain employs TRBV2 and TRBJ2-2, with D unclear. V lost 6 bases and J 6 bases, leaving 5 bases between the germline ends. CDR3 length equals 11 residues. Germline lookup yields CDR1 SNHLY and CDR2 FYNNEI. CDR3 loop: CASRWAGELFF. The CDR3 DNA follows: TGTGCCAGCAGATGGGCCGGGGAGCTGTTTTTT.

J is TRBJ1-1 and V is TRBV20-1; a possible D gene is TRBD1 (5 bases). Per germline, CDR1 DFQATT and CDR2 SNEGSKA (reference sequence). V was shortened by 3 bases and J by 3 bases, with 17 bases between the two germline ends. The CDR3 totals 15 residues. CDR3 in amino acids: CSASGGTLRYTEAFF. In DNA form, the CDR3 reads TGCAGTGCTAGTGGGGGAACACTAAGGTACACTGAAGCTTTCTTT.

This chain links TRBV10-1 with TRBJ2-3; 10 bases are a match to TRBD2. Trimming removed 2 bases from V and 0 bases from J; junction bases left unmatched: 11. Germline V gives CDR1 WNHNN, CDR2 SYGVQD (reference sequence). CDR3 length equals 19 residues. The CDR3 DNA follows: TGCGCCAGCAGTGAGACAGTAGCGGGGGGAAGAACTAGCACAGATACGCAGTATTTT. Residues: CASSETVAGGRTSTDTQYF.

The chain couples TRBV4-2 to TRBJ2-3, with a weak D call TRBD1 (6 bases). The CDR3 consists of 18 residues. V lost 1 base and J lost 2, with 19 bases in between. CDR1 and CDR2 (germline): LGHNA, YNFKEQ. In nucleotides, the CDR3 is TGTGCCAGCAGCCAAGTCGCCAACAGGGCCTTAGACACAGATACGCAGTATTTT. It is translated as CASSQVANRALDTDTQYF.

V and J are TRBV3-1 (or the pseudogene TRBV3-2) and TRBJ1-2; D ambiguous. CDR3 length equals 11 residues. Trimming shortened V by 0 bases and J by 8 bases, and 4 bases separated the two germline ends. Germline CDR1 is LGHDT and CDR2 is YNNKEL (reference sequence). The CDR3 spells CASSQEGGYTF. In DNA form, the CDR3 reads TGTGCCAGCAGCCAAGAAGGCGGCTACACCTTC.

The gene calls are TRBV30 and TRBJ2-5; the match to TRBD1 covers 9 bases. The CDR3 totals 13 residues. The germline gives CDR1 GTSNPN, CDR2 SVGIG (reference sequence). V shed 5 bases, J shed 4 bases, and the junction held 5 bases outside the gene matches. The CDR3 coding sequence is TGTGCCTGGGACAGGGGGAGGAGAGAGACCCAGTACTTC. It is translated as CAWDRGRRETQYF.

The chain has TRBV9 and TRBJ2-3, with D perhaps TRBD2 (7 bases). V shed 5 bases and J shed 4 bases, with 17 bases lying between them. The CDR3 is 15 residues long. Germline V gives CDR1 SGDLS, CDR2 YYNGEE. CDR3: CASRAWGGRSDTQYF. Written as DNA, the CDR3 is TGTGCCAGCAGGGCCTGGGGGGGGCGGTCAGATACGCAGTATTTT.

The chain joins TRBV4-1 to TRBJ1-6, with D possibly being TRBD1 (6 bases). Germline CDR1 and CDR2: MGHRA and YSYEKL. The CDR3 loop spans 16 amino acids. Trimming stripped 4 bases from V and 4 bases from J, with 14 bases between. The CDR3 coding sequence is TGCGCCAGCAGCCCATCCGGACAGACGTATAATTCACCCCTCCACTTT. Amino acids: CASSPSGQTYNSPLHF.

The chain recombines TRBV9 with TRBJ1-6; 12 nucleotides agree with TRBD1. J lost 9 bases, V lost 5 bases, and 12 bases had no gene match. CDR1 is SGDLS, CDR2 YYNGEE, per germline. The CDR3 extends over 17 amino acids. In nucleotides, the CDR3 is TGTGCCAGCAGTCCGGGACAGGGGGCCACGAGTAGTTCACCCCTCCACTTT. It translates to CASSPGQGATSSSPLHF.

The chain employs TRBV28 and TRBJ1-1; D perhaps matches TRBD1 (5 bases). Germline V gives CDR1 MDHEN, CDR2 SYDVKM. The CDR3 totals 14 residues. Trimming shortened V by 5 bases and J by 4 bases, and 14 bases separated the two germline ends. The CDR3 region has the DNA TGTGCCAGCAGTCCCGCTTGGGGGGGCACTGAAGCTTTCTTT. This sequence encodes CASSPAWGGTEAFF.

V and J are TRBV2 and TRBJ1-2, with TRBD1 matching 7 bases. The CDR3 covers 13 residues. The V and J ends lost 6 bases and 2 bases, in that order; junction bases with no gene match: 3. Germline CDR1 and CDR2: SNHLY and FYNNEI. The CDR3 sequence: CASRPGQNYGYTF. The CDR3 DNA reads TGTGCCAGCAGGCCGGGACAGAACTATGGCTACACCTTC.

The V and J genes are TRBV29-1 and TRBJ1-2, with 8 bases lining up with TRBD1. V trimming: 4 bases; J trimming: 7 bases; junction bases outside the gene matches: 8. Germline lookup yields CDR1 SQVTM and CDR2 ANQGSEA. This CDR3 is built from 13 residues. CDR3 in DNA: TGCAGCGTTGGCGGGGGACAGGTGTCTGGCTACACCTTC. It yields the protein CSVGGGQVSGYTF. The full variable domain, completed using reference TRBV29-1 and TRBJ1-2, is SAVISQKPSRDICQRGTSLTIQCQVDSQVTMMFWYRQQPGQSLTLIATANQGSEATYESGFVIDKFPISRPNLTFSTLTVSNMSPEDSSIYLCSVGGGQVSGYTFGSGTRLTVV.